The 8 T cell receptor beta chains below all came from one sample that was sequenced in a study of OX40 agonist ivuxolimab in advanced cancers. Method: immunoSEQ multiplex PCR; TCRdb's copy keeps in-frame clones and lacks some. Here the sample spans about 68,000 clones, roughly 90% being singletons. The sample was CD4+ or CD8+ T cells sorted from blood, taken in a trial of the OX40 agonist ivuxolimab. The receptors come from an adult with an advanced solid tumor such as melanoma, head and neck, liver or kidney cancer.

The V call is TRBV28, the J call TRBJ2-7; 8 nucleotides match TRBD1. The CDR3 consists of 15 residues. With V trimmed by 5 bases and J by 5 bases, 11 bases remained unmatched. Germline CDR1 and CDR2: MDHEN and SYDVKM. The CDR3 DNA follows: TGTGCCAGCAGTAGCGCCGGGACAGGTTACGACGAGCAGTACTTC. It encodes CASSSAGTGYDEQYF.

CDR3 sequence (DNA): TGTGCCAGCAGCTTGGTAGGGTCCTACGAGCAGTACTTC. This codes for CASSLVGSYEQYF. The V gene is TRBV5-5, the J gene TRBJ2-7; D ambiguous. Germline V gives CDR1 SGHKS, CDR2 YYEKEE (reference sequence). This CDR3 region has 13 residues. V lost 0 bases and J 1 base, leaving 5 bases between the germline ends.

This sequence joins TRBV6-1 and TRBJ1-4; 7 bases map to TRBD1. Germline values: CDR1 MNHNS, CDR2 SASEGT. This CDR3 has 14 amino acids. J gave up 8 bases and V 4 bases, and 7 bases lay outside the gene matches. CDR3 sequence: CASSVQGPREKLFF. The CDR3 DNA reads as TGTGCCAGCAGTGTACAGGGGCCGCGGGAAAAACTGTTTTTT.

In this sample, this clone turned up once. The rearrangement joins TRBV18 to TRBJ1-3; weak D call: TRBD1 (5 bases). Germline values: CDR1 KGHSH, CDR2 LQKENI. V lost 2 bases to trimming and J lost 11 bases, with 16 bases between them. The CDR3 covers 14 residues. The CDR3 DNA reads TGTGCCAGCTCACCAACTGACATGGTGACAGCCATATATTTT. Its translation: CASSPTDMVTAIYF.

The V gene is TRBV5-5, the J gene TRBJ2-7; 7 bases agree with TRBD2. The CDR3 length is 15 residues. J lost 5 bases, V lost 0 bases, and 8 bases had no gene match. Germline-derived CDR1 and CDR2 are SGHKS and YYEKEE (reference sequence). This CDR3 reads CASSLAGLGSHEQYF. The CDR3, as DNA: TGTGCCAGCAGCTTGGCCGGACTAGGGTCCCACGAGCAGTACTTC.

The genes are TRBV29-1 and TRBJ1-1, with unresolved D. Between the trimmed V and J ends, which lost 4 bases and 3 bases, there was a span of 27 bases. Germline-derived CDR1 and CDR2 are SQVTM and ANQGSEA. CDR3 size: 18 residues. CDR3 bases: TGCAGCGTTGTTCTGTTCGGGAGGCGGGGAGGACTCGACACTGAAGCTTTCTTT. It specifies CSVVLFGRRGGLDTEAFF.

The chain recombines TRBV27 with TRBJ1-2; 11 bases are a match to TRBD1. The CDR3 totals 14 residues. The trim removed 8 bases at V and 4 bases at J, leaving 6 bases unmatched. The germline gives CDR1 MNHEY, CDR2 SMNVEV (reference sequence). For the CDR3, the DNA is TGTGCCAGCCGCGGGGACAGGGGGTTCTATGGCTACACCTTC. It translates to CASRGDRGFYGYTF.

The genes are TRBV18 and TRBJ2-3, with 10 bases aligning to TRBD2. V lost 0 bases to trimming and J lost 8 bases; unmatched junction nucleotides: 5. CDR1 and CDR2 from the germline V gene are KGHSH and LQKENI. This CDR3 has 15 amino acids. CDR3 sequence reads: CASSPPSGRASTQYF. For the CDR3, the DNA is TGTGCCAGCTCACCACCGAGCGGGAGGGCCAGTACGCAGTATTTT.